This entry lists 19 T cell receptor beta chains sequenced from one sample in a study of blood T cell repertoires in COVID-19. Clones were read by immunoSEQ multiplex PCR, and TCRdb kept only the in-frame ones, dropping some. Here the sample spans around 62,000 clones, about 82% being singletons. Sample: peripheral blood. These receptors were obtained from a man aged 50-59 years with acute or convalescent COVID-19.

As concerns this clone: The sample contains more than one DNA sequence encoding this CDR3. The J gene is TRBJ1-6, the V gene TRBV2; D remains unclear. The germline V and J ends were trimmed by 6 bases and 5 bases, with 11 bases remaining between them. From germline, CDR1 is SNHLY and CDR2 FYNNEI. The CDR3 has 14 amino acids. The DNA of the CDR3 is TGTGCCAGCAGCGAGGGTAGAAATAATTCACCCCTCCACTTT. This codes for CASSEGRNNSPLHF.

This rearrangement joins TRBV11-1 to TRBJ2-1; D is perhaps TRBD2 (6 bases). Deletions cut 1 base from V and 0 bases from J, with 10 bases between. CDR3 length: 16 residues. Germline-derived CDR1 and CDR2 are SGHAT and FQDESV (reference sequence). The chain's CDR3 is CASSLGRGDSYNEQFF. CDR3 sequence (DNA): TGTGCCAGCAGCTTAGGGCGCGGGGACTCCTACAATGAGCAGTTCTTC.

The V and J genes are TRBV5-1 and TRBJ2-2; TRBD2 matches 7 bases. The CDR3 is 17 amino acids. Germline assignment: CDR1 SGHRS and CDR2 YFSETQ. Trimming at V came to 4 bases and at J to 4 bases, leaving 13 bases not matched to a gene. CDR3 sequence reads: CASSHRILGLSTGELFF. DNA of the CDR3: TGCGCCAGCAGCCATCGTATTTTGGGACTAAGCACCGGGGAGCTGTTTTTT. Variable domain in full (rest from reference TRBV5-1 and TRBJ2-2): KAGVTQTPRYLIKTRGQQVTLSCSPISGHRSVSWYQQTPGQGLQFLFEYFSETQRNKGNFPGRFSGRQFSNSRSEMNVSTLELGDSALYLCASSHRILGLSTGELFFGEGSRLTVL.

The CDR3 reads CASRQQGPQETQYF. The DNA of the CDR3 is TGTGCCAGTCGCCAACAGGGTCCCCAAGAGACCCAGTACTTC. The chain couples TRBV19 to TRBJ2-5, with D possibly matching TRBD1 (6 bases). The CDR3 runs to 14 residues. Looked up from germline, CDR1 is LNHDA and CDR2 is SQIVND (reference sequence). V dropped 8 bases and J dropped 1 base, with 14 bases sitting between them. Filled out from reference TRBV19 and TRBJ2-5, the complete variable domain reads DGGITQSPKYLFRKEGQNVTLSCEQNLNHDAMYWYRQDPGQGLRLIYYSQIVNDFQKGDIAEGYSVSREKKESFPLTVTSAQKNPTAFYLCASRQQGPQETQYFGPGTRLLVL.

The sample holds a few counts of this clone. The chain has TRBV4-2 and TRBJ2-1, with D perhaps TRBD1 (5 bases). This CDR3 comprises 14 residues. Trimming cost V 0 bases and J 12 bases, with 15 bases left between them. Germline V gives CDR1 LGHNA, CDR2 YNFKEQ. In DNA, the CDR3 is TGTGCCAGCAGCCAAGATCCCCAGGGTGGATCGCAGTTCTTC. Amino acid sequence: CASSQDPQGGSQFF.

Concerning this clone: Other DNA sequences within the sample encode an identical CDR3. The chain uses TRBV6-5 and TRBJ2-2, with D unclear. V shed 6 bases and J shed 1 base, with 9 bases lying between them. The V gene's germline CDR1 is MNHEY and CDR2 SVGAGI. The CDR3 runs to 14 residues. The CDR3 here is CASSYVQNTGELFF. The CDR3 DNA reads as TGTGCCAGCAGCTACGTACAGAACACCGGGGAGCTGTTTTTT.

V is TRBV5-1 and J is TRBJ2-1; 11 bases are a match to TRBD2. Germline CDR1 and CDR2: SGHRS and YFSETQ. After removal of 0 bases from V and 0 bases from J, the junction contained 5 bases not matched to a gene. The CDR3 has 18 residues. CDR3 residues: CASSLGGTSGSSYNEQFF. The CDR3 DNA is TGCGCCAGCAGCTTGGGAGGGACTAGCGGAAGCTCCTACAATGAGCAGTTCTTC.

The chain combines TRBV6-5 with TRBJ2-2; 8 bases align to TRBD2. The CDR3 consists of 14 residues. Unmatched junction bases numbered 4, after V lost 6 bases and J lost 4 bases. Germline lookup yields CDR1 MNHEY and CDR2 SVGAGI. The CDR3 coding sequence is TGTGCCAGCAGCGGGGGGGCCGCCACCGGGGAGCTGTTTTTT. Translated, it gives CASSGGAATGELFF.

The chain links TRBV6-6 to TRBJ2-1; a possible D gene is TRBD2 (6 bases). Trimming removed 6 bases from V and 0 bases from J, with 12 bases in between. The CDR3 totals 15 residues. Germline V lookup: CDR1 MNHNY, CDR2 SVGAGI (reference sequence). CDR3 nucleotide sequence: TGTGCCAGCAGCCCCGACGGGAGCTCCTACAATGAGCAGTTCTTC. This codes for CASSPDGSSYNEQFF.

The rearrangement joins TRBV5-5 to TRBJ2-5, with no clear D. V gave up 1 base and J gave up 5 bases, with 18 bases separating them. This CDR3 comprises 16 residues. Germline CDR1 is SGHKS and CDR2 is YYEKEE (reference sequence). This CDR3 reads CASSLPQDPGWETQYF. For the CDR3, the DNA is TGTGCCAGCAGCTTGCCGCAGGATCCTGGGTGGGAGACCCAGTACTTC.

The rearrangement uses TRBV11-2 and TRBJ1-3, with D unclear. Looked up from germline, CDR1 is SGHAT and CDR2 is FQNNGV. The CDR3 runs 15 residues. The ends were cut back, 5 bases at V and 0 bases at J, with 11 bases in the middle. This CDR3 is CASSLTRSSGNTIYF. The CDR3 DNA reads as TGTGCCAGCAGCCTAACAAGGAGCTCTGGAAACACCATATATTTT.

The chain carries TRBV6-5 and TRBJ1-1; the D is unclear. Per germline, CDR1 MNHEY and CDR2 SVGAGI. The CDR3 has 13 amino acids. The V gene lost 6 bases and the J gene lost 4 bases, with 12 bases spanning the gap. The CDR3 here is CASSRITSTEAFF. The DNA for the CDR3 is TGTGCCAGCAGCCGAATAACTAGCACTGAAGCTTTCTTT.

The genes are TRBV6-1 and TRBJ2-5; the match to TRBD1 covers 7 bases. Unmatched junction bases numbered 8, after V lost 2 bases and J lost 5 bases. Looked up from germline, CDR1 is MNHNS and CDR2 is SASEGT. The CDR3 has 15 residues. CDR3 protein: CASSEMGDRVETQYF. Here the CDR3 DNA reads TGTGCCAGCAGTGAAATGGGGGACAGAGTTGAGACCCAGTACTTC.

The gene calls are TRBV9 and TRBJ2-6; D is ambiguous. V was shortened by 3 bases and J by 0 bases, with 7 bases between the two germline ends. There are 15 residues in the CDR3. Germline V CDR1 and CDR2: SGDLS, YYNGEE. DNA of the CDR3: TGTGCCAGCAGCGGTACGAGCTCTGGGGCCAACGTCCTGACTTTC. Translation gives CASSGTSSGANVLTF.

CDR3 sequence (DNA): TGTGCCAGCAGAAGACAGGGCCTGCTTCGCTTCGGTGGAAACACCATATATTTT. Translating it yields CASRRQGLLRFGGNTIYF. The rearrangement joins TRBV27 to TRBJ1-3; 7 bases are shared with TRBD1. The CDR3 sequence is 18 residues long. Trimming at V came to 6 bases and at J to 3 bases, leaving 17 bases not matched to a gene. CDR1 and CDR2 (germline): MNHEY, SMNVEV (reference sequence).

The chain carries TRBV20-1 and TRBJ1-1; a possible D gene is TRBD1 (6 bases). V was cut by 4 bases and J by 11 bases, with 14 bases left in between. The CDR3 is 11 amino acids. Per the germline V gene, CDR1 is DFQATT and CDR2 is SNEGSKA (reference sequence). The CDR3 here is CSATRDIDAFF. DNA for the CDR3: TGCAGTGCTACCCGGGACATTGACGCTTTCTTT.

The DNA of the CDR3 is TGTGCCAGCAGAGGACAGGGGACCGAGACCCAGTACTTC. Its protein is CASRGQGTETQYF. J is TRBJ2-5 and V is TRBV6-5; 9 bases line up with TRBD1. The CDR3 contains 13 residues. The germline V gene has CDR1 MNHEY and CDR2 SVGAGI. V dropped 6 bases and J dropped 5; count of bases not matched to a gene: 4.

This clone was recorded only once. The chain carries TRBV5-1 and TRBJ2-1; maybe TRBD1 (6 bases). Deletions cut 0 bases from V and 10 bases from J, with 11 bases between. From germline, CDR1 is SGHRS and CDR2 YFSETQ. The CDR3 loop spans 13 amino acids. The CDR3 nucleotides are TGCGCCAGCAGCTTGGGGGGGACAAACGAGCAGTTCTTC. Translated, it gives CASSLGGTNEQFF.

The chain's CDR3 is CASSEGIAGEQETQYF. As DNA, the CDR3 is TGTGCCAGCAGTGAAGGAATAGCGGGGGAGCAAGAGACCCAGTACTTC. V usage is TRBV6-1 and J usage is TRBJ2-5; 9 nucleotides match TRBD2. This CDR3 is built from 16 residues. The V and J ends lost 1 base and 2 bases, in that order; junction bases with no gene match: 5. Germline lookup yields CDR1 MNHNS and CDR2 SASEGT.